These T cell receptor beta chains were read from a single sample in a study of OX40 agonist ivuxolimab in advanced cancers. The data were produced by immunoSEQ multiplex PCR, yet TCRdb's version contains in-frame clones alone and is incomplete. Of around 100,000 clones in the sample, about nine tenths were seen once. This sample comprised CD4+ or CD8+ T cells sorted from blood, obtained in a trial of the OX40 agonist ivuxolimab. These receptors originate from an adult with an advanced solid tumor such as melanoma, head and neck, liver or kidney cancer. Both conserved end residues are part of each CDR3.

J gene: TRBJ1-5
V gene: TRBV18
CDR3 protein: CASSPQGRGLQPQHF

J gene: TRBJ1-5
V gene: TRBV5-6
CDR3 protein: CASSLKGINQPQHF

J gene: TRBJ2-4
V gene: TRBV5-1
CDR3 protein: CASSLAGSYKNIQYF

J gene: TRBJ2-7
V gene: TRBV10-3
CDR3 protein: CAINMGQGYEQYF

J gene: TRBJ2-5
V gene: TRBV23-1
CDR3 protein: CASSSPPMTPEGEETQYF

J gene: TRBJ2-5
V gene: TRBV6-6
CDR3 protein: CASSPVTGDHGAQYF

J gene: TRBJ2-1
V gene: TRBV28
CDR3 protein: CASSPMGLAGDNEQFF

J gene: TRBJ2-7
V gene: TRBV6-6
CDR3 protein: CATSTVAYEQYF

J gene: TRBJ1-2
V gene: TRBV5-1
CDR3 protein: CASSAWTGGGYTF

J gene: TRBJ2-2
V gene: TRBV18
CDR3 protein: CASSASTGLTGAVGELFF